This TCR beta chain is from a study of blood T cells in healthy people across ages. Study-wide findings and caveats: TCR beta diversity, measured per million T cells, fell in a roughly linear way with age. What prevented conclusive comparison of naive and antigen-experienced cells was that PBMCs were unsorted.

This clonotype has just a few counts. Its antigen is unidentified. Using a J-beta primer mix together with a sample-barcoded 5' primer, a second PCR was run for about 7 to 12 cycles. Via MiXCR, TCRdb re-called the 5' RACE reads, giving one row per CDR3 protein. The sample records 700,000 to 900,000 distinct CDR3 sequences, roughly 24% being singletons. Germline values: CDR1 SGHRS, CDR2 YFSETQ. Trimming cost V 4 bases and J 2 bases, with 13 bases left between them. This CDR3 has 15 amino acids. This sample was also put to use in a study of T cells of mothers and their children. That paper notes: The TCR beta CDR3 read count exceeded 8.5 million for each mother and was about 2.7 million for each child. Mothers and children who were related shared slightly more overlap than unrelated pairs, but not significantly more.

The sequenced sample was blood. The V gene is TRBV5-1, the J gene TRBJ1-3, with D perhaps matching TRBD1 (6 bases). This TCR was sampled from a boy younger than 18 in good health. CDR3 coding DNA: TGCGCCAGCAGCGAAGGACAGTTTGCTGGAAACACCATATATTTT. The encoded protein is CASSEGQFAGNTIYF.